This T cell receptor beta chain came from a study of regulatory T cells in long-lasting Graves disease. This clonotype was detected only a few times. Its antigen is undetermined. Study-level points and caveats: Owing to a sample size that was small, accuracy may have been reduced.

Sample time point: newly diagnosed GD, antithyroid drugs for less than 3 months. Generation of the TCR library employed RNA extracted from PBMCs. Looked up from germline, CDR1 is MNHEY and CDR2 is SVGEGT. CDR3 length: 15 amino acids. With V trimmed by 7 bases and J by 9 bases, 8 bases remained unmatched. Relying on iRepertoire HTBI primers and Arm-PCR of CDR3 regions, the team built TCR beta libraries. Using its own MiXCR run on the multiplex PCR reads, TCRdb lists one record per CDR3 protein. Of some 200,000 distinct CDR3 sequences listed, about 19% are singletons. The same sample was also used in a study of T cells in Graves' hyperthyroidism and ophthalmopathy. This second report adds: Based on clinical symptoms, serum thyroxine and TRAb, thyroid ultrasound and orbital computed tomography, diagnoses were reached.

The sample consisted of peripheral blood mononuclear cells (PBMCs), taken at new diagnosis, from a patient treated with antithyroid drugs. V usage is TRBV6-2 or TRBV6-3 and J usage is TRBJ2-1, with 14 bases that match TRBD2. This TCR came from a woman aged 25 to 45 with Graves disease. CDR3 residues: CASTYGLAGGFEQFF. As DNA, the CDR3 is TGTGCCAGCACCTACGGACTAGCGGGAGGATTTGAGCAGTTCTTC.